The 24 T cell receptor beta chains given below trace back to one sample, sequenced in a study of blood T cells in healthy people across ages. Primed by a sample-barcoded 5' primer and a J-beta primer mix, a second PCR proceeded for about 7 to 11 cycles. MiXCR, applied by TCRdb to the 5' RACE reads, yields one record per CDR3 protein. The sample records 700,000 or so distinct CDR3 sequences, over 40% being singletons. The sample consisted of blood. The receptor source for this set is an older man in good health.

This clonotype has a single count. The V and J genes are TRBV29-1 and TRBJ2-4, with 8 bases matching TRBD2. The J call may be wrong; the DNA end is better matched by TRBJ2-7. Germline CDR1 reads SQVTM; CDR2 reads ANQGSEA. This CDR3 region has 14 residues. CDR3 protein: CSVGLSGRTHEQYF. CDR3 bases: TGCAGCGTTGGGCTCAGCGGGAGAACCCACGAGCAGTACTTC.

This clonotype was detected only a few times. The V call is TRBV29-1, the J call TRBJ2-1; D is unclear. CDR3 length: 10 amino acids. CDR1 and CDR2 from the germline V gene are SQVTM and ANQGSEA. The ends were cut back, 7 bases at V and 5 bases at J, with 6 bases in the middle. The DNA of the CDR3 is TGCAGCGCTAAGCACAATGAGCAGTTCTTC. Amino acid sequence: CSAKHNEQFF.

Remarks on this clonotype: A much larger clone lies a single base off, so this may be a read error. The chain carries TRBV29-1 and TRBJ2-3, with D unresolved. The CDR3 runs 13 residues. Germline V gene lookup returns CDR1 SQVTM and CDR2 ANQGSEA. The CDR3, as DNA: TGCAGCGTTTCCGCGAGGTACACAGATACGCGGTATTTT. Amino acid sequence: CSVSARYTDTRYF.

This clonotype was counted a few times. CDR3 protein: CSVVQGATISYGYTF. DNA for the CDR3: TGCAGCGTTGTACAGGGGGCAACCATAAGCTATGGCTACACCTTC. The rearrangement links TRBV29-1 to TRBJ1-2; 9 bases agree with TRBD1. Trimming removed 4 bases from V and 4 bases from J; junction bases left unmatched: 10. From germline, CDR1 is SQVTM and CDR2 ANQGSEA. There are 15 residues in the CDR3.

This clonotype has a single count. A read error may account for a junction end that differs from germline. The chain has TRBV7-2 and TRBJ1-2; a possible D gene is TRBD1 (5 bases). Germline CDR1 reads SGHTA; CDR2 reads FQGNSA. The CDR3 runs to 12 residues. CDR3 loop: CARSQGSRGYTF. The CDR3, as DNA: TGTGCCCGCAGCCAGGGATCTCGAGGCTACACCTTC. The variable domain in full, completed from reference TRBV7-2 and TRBJ1-2, reads GAGVSQSPSNKVTEKGKDVELRCDPISGHTALYWYRQSLGQGLEFLIYFQGNSAPDKSGLPSDRFSAERTGGSVSTLTIQRTQQEDSAVYLCARSQGSRGYTFGSGTRLTVV.

The chain joins TRBV6-2 or TRBV6-3 to TRBJ2-6; a weak D match, TRBD1 (5 bases). Germline V gene lookup returns CDR1 MNHEY and CDR2 SVGEGT. The length of the CDR3 is 18 residues. V was shortened by 6 bases and J by 1 base, with 19 bases between the two germline ends. CDR3 sequence: CASRIGASTGSGANVLTF. The CDR3 coding sequence is TGTGCCAGCAGAATAGGGGCCTCTACAGGTTCTGGGGCCAACGTCCTGACTTTC.

This sequence joins TRBV9 and TRBJ2-7, with D possibly matching TRBD1 (5 bases). The V end lost 0 bases, the J end lost 0 bases, and 10 bases lay between the germline ends. The germline V gene encodes CDR1 SGDLS and CDR2 YYNGEE. The CDR3 length is 15 residues. CDR3 in DNA: TGTGCCAGCAGCGTAGCTCCGACAGCCTCCTACGAGCAGTACTTC. Translation gives CASSVAPTASYEQYF.

This clonotype has a handful of counts. This chain uses TRBV11-2 with TRBJ1-6; D ambiguous. Germline CDR1 is SGHAT and CDR2 is FQNNGV. V shed 5 bases and J shed 9 bases, with 11 bases lying between them. There are 13 residues in the CDR3. CDR3 residues: CASSVSRGSPLHF. The DNA for the CDR3 is TGTGCCAGCAGCGTATCGCGTGGTTCACCCCTCCACTTT.

This clonotype was counted only a few times. The CDR3 protein is CASSVMAGSHEQYF. DNA of the CDR3: TGTGCCAGCAGCGTTATGGCTGGTTCCCACGAGCAGTACTTC. The chain employs TRBV7-2 and TRBJ2-7; D not certain. The CDR3 contains 14 residues. The V end lost 5 bases, the J end lost 5 bases, and 16 bases lay between the germline ends. Per germline, CDR1 SGHTA and CDR2 FQGNSA.

Only a few counts were recorded for this clonotype. V is TRBV6-5 and J is TRBJ1-5, with 9 bases matching TRBD1. There are 15 residues in the CDR3. The V gene's germline CDR1 is MNHEY and CDR2 SVGAGI. Trimming cost V 5 bases and J 2 bases; bases outside gene matches: 4. DNA of the CDR3: TGTGCCAGCAGTCCGGACAGGGGCGGCAATCAGCCCCAGCATTTT. Translation: CASSPDRGGNQPQHF.

This clonotype was seen only a few times. The rearrangement links TRBV12-3 or TRBV12-4 to TRBJ2-1; the match to TRBD2 covers 12 bases. The V and J ends lost 3 bases and 12 bases, in that order; junction bases with no gene match: 6. The CDR3 is made up of 14 amino acids. CDR3 loop: CASSFSSGGGVQFF. The CDR3 nucleotides are TGTGCCAGCAGTTTTTCTAGCGGGGGGGGTGTGCAGTTCTTC.

This chain uses TRBV7-3 with TRBJ1-4; D remains unclear. Trimming cost V 5 bases and J 0 bases, with 10 bases left between them. Germline loops: CDR1 SGHTA, CDR2 FQGTGA. The CDR3 is made up of 15 amino acids. The CDR3 DNA follows: TGTGCCAGCAGCCCGCAGCACGCAACTAATGAAAAACTGTTTTTT. Translating it yields CASSPQHATNEKLFF.

The chain is built from TRBV29-1 and TRBJ1-2; D not certain. Germline V gives CDR1 SQVTM, CDR2 ANQGSEA. The CDR3 is made up of 13 amino acids. Trimming took off 4 bases at V and 3 bases at J, with 12 bases between the two ends. The CDR3 spells CSVVPSLYYGYTF. CDR3 in DNA: TGCAGCGTTGTCCCGAGCCTATACTATGGCTACACCTTC.

Note on this clonotype: A much larger clone lies a single base off, so this may be a read error. The gene calls are TRBV3-1 and TRBJ2-7, with a tentative D call TRBD1 (5 bases). The CDR3 has 15 amino acids. The V gene's germline CDR1 is LGHDT and CDR2 YNNKEL (reference sequence). Trimming removed 1 base from V and 7 bases from J, with 17 bases in between. CDR3 coding DNA: TGTGCCAGCAGCCAAGGGTGCCCAGGGTCTAAAGAGCAGTACTTC. Translating gives CASSQGCPGSKEQYF.

The chain recombines TRBV20-1 with TRBJ2-1; 14 bases are shared with TRBD2. Germline CDR1 is DFQATT and CDR2 is SNEGSKA (reference sequence). V shed 3 bases, J shed 8 bases, and the junction held 21 bases outside the gene matches. This CDR3 contains 20 residues. CDR3 in DNA: TGCAGTGCTAGCTCCTACTCTCTTTTGGGACTAGCGGGAGTGGGGGATGAGCAGTTCTTC. Its protein is CSASSYSLLGLAGVGDEQFF.

This clonotype was counted a few times. The genes are TRBV24-1 and TRBJ2-5; D uncertain. Germline CDR1 and CDR2: KGHDR and SFDVKD. V lost 3 bases and J 5 bases, leaving 9 bases between the germline ends. The CDR3 is 13 residues long. The CDR3 sequence: CATSDLYGETQYF. In nucleotides, the CDR3 is TGTGCCACCAGTGATCTCTACGGGGAGACCCAGTACTTC.

The chain links TRBV5-1 to TRBJ2-5, with D possibly TRBD2 on 6 matching bases. Judging by the DNA end, TRBJ2-7 fits better; the J call may be wrong. The V gene's germline CDR1 is SGHRS and CDR2 YFSETQ. The CDR3 covers 14 residues. In DNA, the CDR3 is TGCGCCAGCAGCGAGGGACTGCGATTAGACGAGCAGTACTTC. Amino acid sequence: CASSEGLRLDEQYF.

This clonotype has a handful of counts. The J gene is TRBJ2-7, the V gene TRBV6-1; TRBD2 aligns across 8 bases. Germline CDR1 and CDR2: MNHNS and SASEGT. Germline trimming cut 7 bases from V and 9 bases from J; bases unmatched to any gene: 11. The CDR3 has 13 amino acids. CDR3 residues: CASIPGTRSGQYF. The CDR3 DNA reads as TGTGCCAGCATTCCGGGGACTAGGAGTGGGCAGTACTTC.

This clonotype turned up a few times. The gene calls are TRBV5-1 and TRBJ1-6; TRBD1 agrees at 11 bases. V trimming: 3 bases; J trimming: 9 bases; junction bases outside the gene matches: 5. This CDR3 has 15 residues. Germline lookup yields CDR1 SGHRS and CDR2 YFSETQ. The CDR3 loop is CASSSDRGRLSPLHF. The CDR3 DNA reads TGCGCCAGCAGCTCGGACAGGGGGCGGCTTTCACCCCTCCACTTT.

This clonotype was seen a few times. This chain uses TRBV4-1 with TRBJ2-7; 9 bases map to TRBD2. Germline CDR1 is MGHRA and CDR2 is YSYEKL. The V and J ends lost 0 bases and 1 base, in that order; junction bases with no gene match: 7. The CDR3 sequence is 17 residues long. CDR3 sequence: CASSQDLAGQTSYEQYF. CDR3 sequence (DNA): TGCGCCAGCAGCCAAGATCTAGCGGGACAGACTTCCTACGAGCAGTACTTC.

The chain carries TRBV7-2 and TRBJ2-3, with 10 nucleotides matching TRBD1. V lost 5 bases, J lost 11 bases, and 13 bases stayed unmatched. CDR3 length equals 15 residues. The germline V gene encodes CDR1 SGHTA and CDR2 FQGNSA. The CDR3 loop is CASSAKAGQGVGQYF. CDR3 nucleotide sequence: TGTGCCAGCAGCGCGAAAGCTGGACAGGGGGTTGGGCAGTATTTT.

The chain joins TRBV29-1 to TRBJ2-3, with 10 bases identical to TRBD1. Losses at the gene ends were 5 bases for V and 2 bases for J; bases not matched to a gene: 7. Germline CDR1 reads SQVTM; CDR2 reads ANQGSEA. The CDR3 runs to 15 residues. DNA for the CDR3: TGCAGCGTTAAAGGGGGGACAGGGGTCACAGATACGCAGTATTTT. Translating gives CSVKGGTGVTDTQYF.

Many counts were recorded for this clonotype. This chain uses TRBV9 with TRBJ2-7, with D possibly matching TRBD2 (6 bases). Germline V gene lookup returns CDR1 SGDLS and CDR2 YYNGEE. Trimming shortened V by 0 bases and J by 6 bases, and 22 bases separated the two germline ends. CDR3 size: 17 residues. CDR3 sequence: CASSVGSRGPDGGEQYF. In DNA, the CDR3 is TGTGCCAGCAGCGTAGGTTCGCGAGGACCCGACGGGGGCGAGCAGTACTTC. The full variable domain, rest sourced from reference TRBV9 and TRBJ2-7, is DSGVTQTPKHLITATGQRVTLRCSPRSGDLSVYWYQQSLDQGLQFLIQYYNGEERAKGNILERFSAQQFPDLHSELNLSSLELGDSALYFCASSVGSRGPDGGEQYFGPGTRLTVT.

V gene TRBV6-6 combines with J gene TRBJ1-5; 8 nucleotides agree with TRBD1. V dropped 5 bases and J dropped 7; count of bases not matched to a gene: 4. CDR1 is MNHNY, CDR2 SVGAGI, per germline (reference sequence). The CDR3 extends over 13 amino acids. CDR3 residues: CASSPDREQPQHF. As DNA, the CDR3 is TGTGCCAGCAGTCCGGACAGGGAACAGCCCCAGCATTTT.